This T cell receptor beta chain derives from a study of blood T cell repertoires in COVID-19. About the study: Sites in the United States, Italy and Spain provided acute and convalescent COVID-19 samples. From T cells, B-cell-depleted T cells, or PBMCs came the material, which was cDNA or gDNA.

CDR1 is MNHNY, CDR2 SVGAGI, per germline (reference sequence). CDR3 length: 16 amino acids. Trimming left V 0 bases short and J 0 bases short, with 11 bases between. Method: immunoSEQ multiplex PCR; TCRdb's copy keeps in-frame clones and lacks some. The table shows around 340,000 clones, with 83% occurring only once. The V gene is TRBV6-6, the J gene TRBJ1-1; D is undetermined. The sample was peripheral blood. The sequence derives from a young man with active or convalescent COVID-19. The CDR3 DNA reads TGTGCCAGCAGTTACTCGATGGTCAGAATGAACACTGAAGCTTTCTTT. Translated, it gives CASSYSMVRMNTEAFF.